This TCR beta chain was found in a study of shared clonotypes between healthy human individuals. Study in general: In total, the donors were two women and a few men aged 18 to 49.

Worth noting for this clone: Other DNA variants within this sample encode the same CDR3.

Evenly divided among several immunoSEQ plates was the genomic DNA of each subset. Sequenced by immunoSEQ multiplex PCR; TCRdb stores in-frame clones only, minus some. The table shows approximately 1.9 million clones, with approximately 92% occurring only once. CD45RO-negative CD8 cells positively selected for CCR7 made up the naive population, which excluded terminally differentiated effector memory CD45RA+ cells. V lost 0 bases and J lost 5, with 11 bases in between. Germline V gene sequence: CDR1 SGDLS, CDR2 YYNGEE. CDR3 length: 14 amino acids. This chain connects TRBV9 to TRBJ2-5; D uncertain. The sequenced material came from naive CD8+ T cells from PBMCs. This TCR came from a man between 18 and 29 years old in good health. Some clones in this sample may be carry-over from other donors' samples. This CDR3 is CASSVGFGGETQYF. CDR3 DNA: TGTGCCAGCAGCGTAGGGTTCGGCGGTGAGACCCAGTACTTC.